This T cell receptor beta chain was recovered during a study of T cell responses to AZD1222 COVID-19 vaccine. Findings of the study overall: Unmutated variant regions reportedly attract nearly half of all spike-specific TCRs.

Comments on this clone: Antigen specificity is unknown.

Trimming took 4 bases from V and 11 from J, leaving 17 bases between them. The CDR3 totals 13 residues. Germline V gene sequence: CDR1 SGHDN, CDR2 FVKESK. Produced via immunoSEQ multiplex PCR; TCRdb's table is partial and in-frame only. The sample gives about 89,000 clones, just over 90% of which show up once; 11% is in the top ten. The V call is TRBV14, the J call TRBJ1-1; tentatively, D is TRBD1 (5 bases). The sample was peripheral blood, taken 28 days after the second AZD1222 dose. The receptor's source is an adult who received the AZD1222 COVID-19 vaccine. The CDR3 nucleotides are TGTGCCAGCAGCCTAGGGACCCTGGTTGGGGCTTTCTTT. This sequence encodes CASSLGTLVGAFF.